A selection of T cell receptor beta chains follows, all from one sample in a study of blood T cell repertoires in COVID-19. Profiling relied on immunoSEQ multiplex PCR, and the TCRdb table lists in-frame clones only, not all of them. Of roughly 250,000 clones listed, over 70% are singletons. The sequenced sample was peripheral blood. These receptor sequences come from a woman older than 75 with acute or convalescent COVID-19. Each CDR3 is given with its conserved first and last residue. A D gene is named only where the DNA matches it firmly. Clone size is stated in some rows and not others, as once, few, many or a class when expanded.

v_gene,j_gene,d_gene,abundance,CDR3nt,CDR3aa
TRBV3-1/TRBV3-2,TRBJ1-1,TRBD1,.,TGTGCCAGCAGCCCGCGGACAGGAACGAACACTGAAGCTTTCTTT,CASSPRTGTNTEAFF
TRBV27,TRBJ1-1,.,.,TGTGCCAGCAGAAGGGGGGGGAAGAACACTGAAGCTTTCTTT,CASRRGGKNTEAFF
TRBV5-1,TRBJ2-1,TRBD2,.,TGCGCCAGCAGCTTATCGGGGGGGTACTCCTACAATGAGCAGTTCTTC,CASSLSGGYSYNEQFF
TRBV9,TRBJ1-1,TRBD1,few,TGTGCCAGCAGCGCAGGGGGCACTGAAGCTTTCTTT,CASSAGGTEAFF
TRBV6-5,TRBJ2-7,.,.,TGTGCCAGCGGGGCCAGCACCTACGAGCAGTACTTC,CASGASTYEQYF
TRBV27,TRBJ1-6,TRBD1,.,TGTGCCAGCAGACGTCGATCCGGGACAGACTATAATTCACCCCTCCACTTT,CASRRRSGTDYNSPLHF
TRBV6-1,TRBJ1-5,TRBD1,.,TGTGCCAGCAGTGAACGGGACAGCTCCAATCAGCCCCAGCATTTT,CASSERDSSNQPQHF
TRBV27,TRBJ2-1,.,once,TGTGCCAGCAGTTCCCAAATGAGCCACAATGAGCAGTTCTTC,CASSSQMSHNEQFF
TRBV12-3/TRBV12-4,TRBJ2-2,TRBD1,many,TGTGCCAGCAGTCCCCAGGGGGCCGGGGAGCTGTTTTTT,CASSPQGAGELFF
TRBV18,TRBJ2-7,TRBD2,.,TGTGCCAGCTCACAAACTAGCGGGGGGGCCCACGAGCAGTACTTC,CASSQTSGGAHEQYF
TRBV15,TRBJ1-1,.,.,TGTGCCACCAGCAGAGATCCGTGGACAGTTGAAGCTTTCTTT,CATSRDPWTVEAFF
TRBV6-6,TRBJ2-7,TRBD2,once,TGTGCCACCCAGGGGCGGGAGGGCTTCTACGAGCAGTACTTC,CATQGREGFYEQYF
TRBV4-1,TRBJ2-6,.,.,TGCGCCAGCAGCCCCAGAGCACCGACAGAGGCTGGGGCCAACGTCCTGACTTTC,CASSPRAPTEAGANVLTF
TRBV7-2,TRBJ1-4,.,few,TGTGCCAGCAGCTTAGCGGGGGGAATTAATGAAAAACTGTTTTTT,CASSLAGGINEKLFF
TRBV5-1,TRBJ2-1,TRBD1,.,TGCGCCAGCAGCTTGCTAACAGGGGTCAATGAGCAGTTCTTC,CASSLLTGVNEQFF
TRBV4-2,TRBJ2-5,TRBD2,.,TGTGCCAGCAGCCAAGGGCTGACTAGCGGGCCGGGGGAGACCCAGTACTTC,CASSQGLTSGPGETQYF
TRBV5-5,TRBJ2-7,TRBD2,few,TGTGCCAGCAGCTTGGGACTAGCGGGGTCCTACGAGCAGTACTTC,CASSLGLAGSYEQYF
TRBV11-2,TRBJ1-1,.,.,TGTGCCAGCAGCTTCGGGGCTGCGGGGCTTGAAGCTTTCTTT,CASSFGAAGLEAFF
TRBV28,TRBJ2-1,.,.,TGTGCCAGCAGTTCCCAAGCGTACAATGAGCAGTTCTTC,CASSSQAYNEQFF
TRBV7-2,TRBJ2-7,.,.,TGTGCCAGCAGCTTACCCAGGGTGGGATCCTACGAGCAGTACTTC,CASSLPRVGSYEQYF
TRBV6-5,TRBJ1-1,.,once,TGTGCCAGCAGTTACCGAAGGGGAGGAAACACTGAAGCTTTCTTT,CASSYRRGGNTEAFF
TRBV10-3,TRBJ2-7,TRBD1,.,TGTGCCATCAGTGAGTCGGACAGGGGCTCCTACGAGCAGTACTTC,CAISESDRGSYEQYF
TRBV5-4,TRBJ2-7,.,.,TGTGCCAGCAGCCGAGACAAACCCGGGACACAATCCTACGAGCAGTACTTC,CASSRDKPGTQSYEQYF